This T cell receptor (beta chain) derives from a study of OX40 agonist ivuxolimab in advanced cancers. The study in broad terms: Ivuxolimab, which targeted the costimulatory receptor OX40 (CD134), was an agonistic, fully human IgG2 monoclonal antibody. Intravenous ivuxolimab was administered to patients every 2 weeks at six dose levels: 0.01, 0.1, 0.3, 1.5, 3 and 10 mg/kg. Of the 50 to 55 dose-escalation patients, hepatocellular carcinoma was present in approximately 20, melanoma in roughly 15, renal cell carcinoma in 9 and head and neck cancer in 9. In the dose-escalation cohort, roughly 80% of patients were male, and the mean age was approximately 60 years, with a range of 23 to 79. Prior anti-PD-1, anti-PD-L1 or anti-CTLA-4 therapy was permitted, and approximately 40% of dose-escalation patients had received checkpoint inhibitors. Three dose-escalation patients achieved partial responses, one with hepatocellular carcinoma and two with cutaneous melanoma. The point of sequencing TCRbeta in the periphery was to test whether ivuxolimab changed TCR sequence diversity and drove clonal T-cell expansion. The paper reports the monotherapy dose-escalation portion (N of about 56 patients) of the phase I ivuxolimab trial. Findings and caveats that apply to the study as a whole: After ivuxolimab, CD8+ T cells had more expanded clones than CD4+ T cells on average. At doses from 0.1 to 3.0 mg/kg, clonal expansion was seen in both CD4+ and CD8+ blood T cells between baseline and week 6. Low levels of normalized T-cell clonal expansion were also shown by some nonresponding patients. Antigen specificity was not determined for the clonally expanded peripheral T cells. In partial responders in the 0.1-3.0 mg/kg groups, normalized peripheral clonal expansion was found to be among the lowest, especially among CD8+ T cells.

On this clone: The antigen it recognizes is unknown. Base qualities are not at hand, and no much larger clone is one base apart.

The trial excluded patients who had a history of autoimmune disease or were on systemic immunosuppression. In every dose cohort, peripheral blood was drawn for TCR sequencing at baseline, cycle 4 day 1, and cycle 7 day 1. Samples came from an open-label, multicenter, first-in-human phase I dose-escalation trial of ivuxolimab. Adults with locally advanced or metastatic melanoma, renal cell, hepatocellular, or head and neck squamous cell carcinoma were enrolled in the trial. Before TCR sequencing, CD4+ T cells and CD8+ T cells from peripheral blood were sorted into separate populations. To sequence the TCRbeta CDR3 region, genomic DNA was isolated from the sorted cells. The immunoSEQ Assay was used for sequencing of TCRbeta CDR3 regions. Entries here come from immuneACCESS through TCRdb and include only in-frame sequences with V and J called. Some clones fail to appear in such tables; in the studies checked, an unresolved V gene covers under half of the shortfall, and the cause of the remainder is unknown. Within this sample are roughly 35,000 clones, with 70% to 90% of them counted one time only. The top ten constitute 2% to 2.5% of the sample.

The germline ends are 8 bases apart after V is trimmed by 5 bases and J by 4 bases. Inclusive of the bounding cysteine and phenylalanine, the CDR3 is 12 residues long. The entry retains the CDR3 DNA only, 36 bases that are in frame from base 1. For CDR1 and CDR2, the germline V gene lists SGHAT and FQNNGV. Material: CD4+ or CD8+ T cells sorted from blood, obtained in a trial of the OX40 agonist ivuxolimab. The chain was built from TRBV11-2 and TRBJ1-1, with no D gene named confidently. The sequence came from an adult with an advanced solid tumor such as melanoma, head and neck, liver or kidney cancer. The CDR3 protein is CASSPQGTEAFF. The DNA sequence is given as TGTGCCAGCAGCCCCCAAGGCACTGAAGCTTTCTTT.